This is a list of T cell receptor beta chains from one sample in a study of molecular identifiers for immune sequencing clone quantification. TCRdb re-derived calls from the PCR reads in MiXCR, one entry per CDR3 protein. The sample has approximately 320,000 distinct CDR3 sequences; roughly a quarter are singletons. Sample: naive CD8+ T cells from blood, with Jurkat cell RNA spiked in. All receptors derive from a human donor in good health. Some libraries in this study had Jurkat cell RNA spiked in. Each CDR3 is given with its conserved first and last residue. The order of the fields is D gene, J gene, clone size, V gene, CDR3 DNA, CDR3 protein. The D gene is left open where the match is weak. The listing skips clone size in some rows; elsewhere it reads once, few, many or a size class.

D gene: -; J gene: TRBJ2-3; clone size: few; V gene: TRBV7-9; CDR3 DNA: TGTGCCAGCAGGGGTCGGGGCCCGAGCACAGATACGCAGTATTTT; CDR3 protein: CASRGRGPSTDTQYF
D gene: TRBD1; J gene: TRBJ1-5; clone size: -; V gene: TRBV12-5; CDR3 DNA: TGTGCTGGTGGTTTGGTTGCCGGGACAGGGATCCGATTTAGCAATCAGCCCCAGCATTTT; CDR3 protein: CAGGLVAGTGIRFSNQPQHF
D gene: TRBD1; J gene: TRBJ2-7; clone size: few; V gene: TRBV4-1; CDR3 DNA: TGCGCCAGCAGCCAAAGACAGGGGGCAGGGGAGCAGTACTTC; CDR3 protein: CASSQRQGAGEQYF
D gene: -; J gene: TRBJ2-7; clone size: many; V gene: TRBV29-1; CDR3 DNA: TGCAGCGTTGAAGATCAGGAGGGTCCAGGGCAGTACTTC; CDR3 protein: CSVEDQEGPGQYF
D gene: -; J gene: TRBJ2-3; clone size: few; V gene: TRBV10-3; CDR3 DNA: TGTGCCACCGGGGATGGAGCAGATACGCAGTATTTT; CDR3 protein: CATGDGADTQYF
D gene: -; J gene: TRBJ2-7; clone size: few; V gene: TRBV27; CDR3 DNA: TGTGCCAGCAGTTTACGAGGGCGCCAACTCTACGAGCAGTACTTC; CDR3 protein: CASSLRGRQLYEQYF
D gene: -; J gene: TRBJ2-2; clone size: -; V gene: TRBV4-3; CDR3 DNA: TGCGCCAGCAGCCAAGATCTTGGGGGGACGGTCGGGGAGCTGTTTTTT; CDR3 protein: CASSQDLGGTVGELFF
D gene: TRBD2; J gene: TRBJ2-7; clone size: many; V gene: TRBV5-6; CDR3 DNA: TGTGCCAGCAGCTGGGGACTAGCGGCCGCCTACGAGCAGTACTTC; CDR3 protein: CASSWGLAAAYEQYF
D gene: TRBD1; J gene: TRBJ2-1; clone size: -; V gene: TRBV25-1; CDR3 DNA: TGTGCCAGCAGTTGGACAGGGGAAAACAATGAGCAGTTCTTC; CDR3 protein: CASSWTGENNEQFF
D gene: TRBD2; J gene: TRBJ2-5; clone size: -; V gene: TRBV7-7; CDR3 DNA: TGTGCCAGCAGCCCGGGACTAGCGGAGGTACAAGAGACCCAGTACTTC; CDR3 protein: CASSPGLAEVQETQYF
D gene: -; J gene: TRBJ2-3; clone size: many; V gene: TRBV29-1; CDR3 DNA: TGCAGCGTTGATACGAGGGCAGCCACTAGCACAGATACGCAGTATTTT; CDR3 protein: CSVDTRAATSTDTQYF
D gene: -; J gene: TRBJ2-7; clone size: few; V gene: TRBV7-2; CDR3 DNA: TGTGCCAGCAGCTTTTACAGGGACGTCTACGAGCAGTACTTC; CDR3 protein: CASSFYRDVYEQYF
D gene: -; J gene: TRBJ2-7; clone size: -; V gene: TRBV20-1; CDR3 DNA: TGCAGTGCTAGAGATACCGGGTTCGCTAACGAGCAGTACTTC; CDR3 protein: CSARDTGFANEQYF
D gene: TRBD2; J gene: TRBJ2-7; clone size: -; V gene: TRBV7-7; CDR3 DNA: TGTGCCAGCAGACCGAGGACTAGCTTTTTGTCCTACGAGCAGTACTTC; CDR3 protein: CASRPRTSFLSYEQYF
D gene: TRBD1; J gene: TRBJ2-3; clone size: many; V gene: TRBV12-3/TRBV12-4; CDR3 DNA: TGTGCCACACAGGGGGACCACACAGATACGCAGTATTTT; CDR3 protein: CATQGDHTDTQYF
D gene: -; J gene: TRBJ2-4; clone size: many; V gene: TRBV13; CDR3 DNA: TGTGCCAGCAGCCCTTATGGAGGGGCCCTACAAGACATTCAGTACTTC; CDR3 protein: CASSPYGGALQDIQYF
D gene: -; J gene: TRBJ1-3; clone size: -; V gene: TRBV19; CDR3 DNA: TGTGCCAGTACTTGGACAAGCTCCCCTGGAAACACCATATATTTT; CDR3 protein: CASTWTSSPGNTIYF
D gene: -; J gene: TRBJ1-2; clone size: many; V gene: TRBV7-9; CDR3 DNA: TGTGCCAGCAGTCGAGACCCTAACGCCAACTATGGCTACACCTTC; CDR3 protein: CASSRDPNANYGYTF
D gene: -; J gene: TRBJ2-1; clone size: -; V gene: TRBV7-2; CDR3 DNA: TGTGCCAGCAGCGACCTCGGACTAAAACACAATGAGCAGTTCTTC; CDR3 protein: CASSDLGLKHNEQFF
D gene: -; J gene: TRBJ1-1; clone size: few; V gene: TRBV4-3; CDR3 DNA: TGCGCCAGCAGCCAAGATAAAGGCAGGGGGAACACTGAAGCTTTCTTT; CDR3 protein: CASSQDKGRGNTEAFF
D gene: -; J gene: TRBJ2-1; clone size: -; V gene: TRBV12-3/TRBV12-4; CDR3 DNA: TGTGCCAGCAGACTCGACAGTAGCTCCTACAATGAGCAGTTCTTC; CDR3 protein: CASRLDSSSYNEQFF
D gene: -; J gene: TRBJ1-1; clone size: many; V gene: TRBV4-1; CDR3 DNA: TGCGCCAGCAGCCAAGAGTTCCGGGACCTCACTGAAGCTTTCTTT; CDR3 protein: CASSQEFRDLTEAFF
D gene: -; J gene: TRBJ2-3; clone size: many; V gene: TRBV7-2; CDR3 DNA: TGTGCCAGCAGCTTTTCAGCGGCCCTAAACACAGATACGCAGTATTTT; CDR3 protein: CASSFSAALNTDTQYF
D gene: -; J gene: TRBJ2-7; clone size: few; V gene: TRBV6-2/TRBV6-3; CDR3 DNA: TGTGCCAGCTCCGCGGTAGACTCCTACGAGCAGTACTTC; CDR3 protein: CASSAVDSYEQYF
D gene: TRBD2; J gene: TRBJ2-1; clone size: many; V gene: TRBV30; CDR3 DNA: TGTGCCTGGAGCCCGGGAGGCGATGAGCAGTTCTTC; CDR3 protein: CAWSPGGDEQFF